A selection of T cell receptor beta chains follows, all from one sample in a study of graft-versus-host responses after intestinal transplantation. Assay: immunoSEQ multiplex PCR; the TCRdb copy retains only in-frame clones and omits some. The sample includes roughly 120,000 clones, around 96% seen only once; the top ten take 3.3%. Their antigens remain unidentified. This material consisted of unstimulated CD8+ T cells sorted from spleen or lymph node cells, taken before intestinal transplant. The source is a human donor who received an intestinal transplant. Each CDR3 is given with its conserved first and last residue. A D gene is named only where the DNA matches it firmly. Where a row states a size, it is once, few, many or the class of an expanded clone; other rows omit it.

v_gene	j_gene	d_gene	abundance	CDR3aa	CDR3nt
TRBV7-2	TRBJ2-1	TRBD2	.	CASSSPELAGGLNEQFF	TGTGCCAGCAGCTCGCCAGAGCTAGCGGGAGGGCTCAATGAGCAGTTCTTC
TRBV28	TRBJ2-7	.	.	CASSLGQYEQYF	TGTGCCAGCAGTTTAGGGCAGTACGAGCAGTACTTC
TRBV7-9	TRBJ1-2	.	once	CASSRPSPNGYTF	TGTGCCAGCAGCCGGCCGAGCCCAAATGGCTACACCTTC
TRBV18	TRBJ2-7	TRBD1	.	CASSPWDRGPYEQYF	TGTGCCAGCTCACCTTGGGACAGGGGACCCTACGAGCAGTACTTC
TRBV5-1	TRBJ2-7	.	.	CASSPQGGYEQYF	TGCGCCAGCAGCCCCCAGGGGGGGTACGAGCAGTACTTC
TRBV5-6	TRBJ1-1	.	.	CASSSERVIRPEAFF	TGTGCCAGCAGCAGCGAAAGGGTTATCCGCCCTGAAGCTTTCTTT
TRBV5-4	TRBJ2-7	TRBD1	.	CASSLGPGQAGYEQYF	TGTGCCAGCAGCTTGGGGCCTGGACAGGCCGGCTACGAGCAGTACTTC
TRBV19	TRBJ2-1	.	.	CASSNSGPLYNEQFF	TGTGCCAGTAGTAATTCGGGTCCCCTCTACAATGAGCAGTTCTTC
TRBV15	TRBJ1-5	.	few	CATSRLGRLNQPQHF	TGTGCCACCAGCAGACTGGGGAGGCTGAATCAGCCCCAGCATTTT
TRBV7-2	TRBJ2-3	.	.	CASSPNRRQSTDTQYF	TGTGCCAGCAGCCCTAATCGAAGGCAGAGCACAGATACGCAGTATTTT
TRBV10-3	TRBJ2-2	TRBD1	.	CAIKDRENTGELFF	TGTGCCATCAAGGACAGGGAGAACACCGGGGAGCTGTTTTTT
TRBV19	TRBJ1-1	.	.	CASSSAIEAFF	TGTGCCAGTAGTTCCGCCATTGAAGCTTTCTTT
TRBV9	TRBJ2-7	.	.	CASSVGGSEVDEQYF	TGTGCCAGCAGCGTAGGGGGTAGCGAAGTCGACGAGCAGTACTTC
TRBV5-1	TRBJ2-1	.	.	CASSSPDGSSYNEQFF	TGCGCCAGCAGCTCTCCAGACGGGAGCTCCTACAATGAGCAGTTCTTC
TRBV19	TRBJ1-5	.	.	CASSLTAGEGAAVYSNQPQHF	TGTGCCAGTAGTTTAACCGCTGGCGAAGGGGCCGCAGTATATAGCAATCAGCCCCAGCATTTT
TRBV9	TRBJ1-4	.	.	CASGNEKLFF	TGTGCCAGCGGCAATGAAAAACTGTTTTTT
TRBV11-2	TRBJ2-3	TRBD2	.	CASSTRTSGGTDTQYF	TGTGCCAGCAGCACTCGGACTAGCGGGGGCACAGATACGCAGTATTTT
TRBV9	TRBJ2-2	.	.	CASSQWGSTGELFF	TGTGCCAGCAGCCAATGGGGGTCTACCGGGGAGCTGTTTTTT
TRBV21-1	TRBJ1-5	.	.	CASSKENHNPNQPQHF	TGTGCCAGCAGCAAAGAAAATCACAATCCCAATCAGCCCCAGCATTTT
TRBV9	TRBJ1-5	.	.	CASSVSIGQPQHF	TGTGCCAGCAGCGTTTCGATAGGTCAGCCCCAGCATTTT
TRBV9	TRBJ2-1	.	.	CASSVGGGTNEQFF	TGTGCCAGCAGCGTCGGGGGTGGGACTAATGAGCAGTTCTTC
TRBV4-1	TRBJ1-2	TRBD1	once	CASSGTGFYGYTF	TGCGCCAGCTCGGGGACAGGGTTCTATGGCTACACCTTC
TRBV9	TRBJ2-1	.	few	CASSAGGDSHNEQFF	TGTGCCAGCAGCGCCGGTGGGGATAGCCACAATGAGCAGTTCTTC
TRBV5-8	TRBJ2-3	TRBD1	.	CASSLGVGQGADTQYF	TGTGCCAGCAGCTTGGGTGTGGGACAGGGGGCAGATACGCAGTATTTT
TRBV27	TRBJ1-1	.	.	CASRRAVPVAFTEAFF	TGTGCCAGCAGAAGGGCAGTACCGGTGGCTTTCACTGAAGCTTTCTTT
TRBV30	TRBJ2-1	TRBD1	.	CAWGDRGVEQFF	TGTGCCTGGGGGGACAGGGGGGTTGAGCAGTTCTTC
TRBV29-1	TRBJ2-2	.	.	CSVGPADGGELFF	TGCAGCGTTGGACCCGCAGACGGCGGGGAGCTGTTTTTT
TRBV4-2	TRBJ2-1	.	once	CASSLNRINEQFF	TGTGCCAGCAGCCTGAACAGGATCAATGAGCAGTTCTTC
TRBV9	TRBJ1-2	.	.	CASSSSRGTGTLYGYTF	TGTGCCAGCAGCTCTAGTAGGGGAACCGGGACCCTCTATGGCTACACCTTC